Listed below are T cell receptor beta chains from one sample, sequenced in a study of T cell repertoires in cytomegalovirus infection. TCRdb itself ran the reads through MiXCR, one entry per CDR3 protein. This sample has roughly 350,000 distinct CDR3 sequences; just under 35% occur once, and the top ten carry about 13%. These receptors' antigens are unknown. Sequenced here: cultured PBMCs, sampled from culture after CMV antigen stimulation. These receptors were taken from a human donor in good health (CMV status not recorded). Some clones in this sample may be carry-over from other donors' samples. Both conserved end residues are part of each CDR3. The order of the fields is D gene, V gene, clone size, J gene, CDR3 length, CDR3 DNA, CDR3 protein. D genes are given only for firm matches. Only part of the rows carry a size: once, few, many, or a class if the clone is expanded.

TRBD2	TRBV24-1	.	TRBJ2-1	16	TGTGCCACCAGTGATGACCGAGTAGCGGGAGAAGATGAGCAGTTCTTC	CATSDDRVAGEDEQFF
TRBD2	TRBV24-1	few	TRBJ2-1	17	TGTGCCACCAGTGATTTGCGGCTAGCGGGAGGTTACAATGAGCAGTTCTTC	CATSDLRLAGGYNEQFF
.	TRBV6-2/TRBV6-3	few	TRBJ1-6	12	TGTGCCAGCAGCCCCCCCGGTGGGGCCCTCCACTTT	CASSPPGGALHF
.	TRBV6-1	many	TRBJ2-1	16	TGTGCCAGCAGTCGTCTGACAGGTACCTCCTACAATGAGCAGTTCTTC	CASSRLTGTSYNEQFF
.	TRBV7-9	.	TRBJ2-7	13	TGTGCCAGCAGCCACCCTAAGGCCTACGAGCAGTACTTC	CASSHPKAYEQYF
.	TRBV7-2	.	TRBJ1-2	16	TGTGCCAGCAGCTCACGCGATCACAGGGACAACTATGGCTACACCTTC	CASSSRDHRDNYGYTF
.	TRBV5-4	few	TRBJ1-2	15	TGTGCCAGCAGCTTGGATGACAGCGTCTGGCTTGGCTACACCTTC	CASSLDDSVWLGYTF
TRBD2	TRBV6-2/TRBV6-3	few	TRBJ2-1	15	TGTGCCAGCAGTTACGTCAGGACTAGTTTCAATGAGCAGTTCTTC	CASSYVRTSFNEQFF
.	TRBV19	.	TRBJ1-2	15	TGTGCCAGTAGTGCCCATGGGCTCGGAGGCAGTGGCTACACCTTC	CASSAHGLGGSGYTF
.	TRBV7-2	few	TRBJ1-4	15	TGTGCCAGCAGTACGTTGGCCGGGAATAATGAAAAACTGTTTTTT	CASSTLAGNNEKLFF
TRBD2	TRBV2	.	TRBJ2-1	17	TGTGCCAGCAGTGGACTAACCGGGACTAGCGGTAACAATGAGCAGTTCTTC	CASSGLTGTSGNNEQFF